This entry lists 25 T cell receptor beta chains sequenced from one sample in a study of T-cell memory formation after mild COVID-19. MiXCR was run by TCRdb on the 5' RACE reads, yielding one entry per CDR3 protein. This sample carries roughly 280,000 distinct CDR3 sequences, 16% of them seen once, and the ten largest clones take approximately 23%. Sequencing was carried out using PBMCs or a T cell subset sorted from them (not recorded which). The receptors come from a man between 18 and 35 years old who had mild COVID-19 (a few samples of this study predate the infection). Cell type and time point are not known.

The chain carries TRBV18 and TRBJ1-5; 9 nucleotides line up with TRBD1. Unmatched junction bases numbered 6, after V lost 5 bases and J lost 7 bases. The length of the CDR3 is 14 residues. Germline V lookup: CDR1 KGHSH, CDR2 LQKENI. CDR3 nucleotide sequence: TGTGCCAGCTCAGGACAGGGGCTAAGACAGCCCCAGCATTTT. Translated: CASSGQGLRQPQHF.

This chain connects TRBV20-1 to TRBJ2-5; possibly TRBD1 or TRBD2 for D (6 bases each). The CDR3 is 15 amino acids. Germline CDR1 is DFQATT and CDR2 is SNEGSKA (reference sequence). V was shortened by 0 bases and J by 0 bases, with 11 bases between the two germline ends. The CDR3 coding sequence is TGCAGTGCTAGAGATTTGCGGGACAACCAAGAGACCCAGTACTTC. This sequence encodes CSARDLRDNQETQYF.

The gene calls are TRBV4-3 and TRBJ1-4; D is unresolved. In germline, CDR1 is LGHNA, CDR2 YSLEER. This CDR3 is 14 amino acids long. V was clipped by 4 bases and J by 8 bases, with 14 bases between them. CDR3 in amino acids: CASSPDVGREKLFF. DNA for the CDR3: TGCGCCAGCAGCCCGGACGTGGGCCGAGAAAAACTGTTTTTT.

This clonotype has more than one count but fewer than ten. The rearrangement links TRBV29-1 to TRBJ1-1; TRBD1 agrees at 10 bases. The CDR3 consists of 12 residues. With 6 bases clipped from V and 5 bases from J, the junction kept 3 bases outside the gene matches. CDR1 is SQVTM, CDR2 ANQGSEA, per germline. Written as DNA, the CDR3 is TGCAGCGTCGGACAGGGGGGGACTGAAGCTTTCTTT. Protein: CSVGQGGTEAFF.

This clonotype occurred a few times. DNA of the CDR3: TGTGCCAGCAGAACCCTAGCGGGGGCGTTAGATACGCAGTATTTT. Translation gives CASRTLAGALDTQYF. The chain uses TRBV6-5 and TRBJ2-3; 10 bases are a match to TRBD2. This CDR3 has 15 amino acids. Germline loops: CDR1 MNHEY, CDR2 SVGAGI. J was trimmed by 5 bases and V by 6 bases; bases with no gene match: 8.

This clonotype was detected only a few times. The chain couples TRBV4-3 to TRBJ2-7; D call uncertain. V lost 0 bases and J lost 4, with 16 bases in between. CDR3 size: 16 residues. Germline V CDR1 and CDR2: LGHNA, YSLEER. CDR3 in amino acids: CASSQERAASLYEQYF. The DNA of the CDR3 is TGCGCCAGCAGCCAAGAAAGAGCAGCGTCCCTGTACGAGCAGTACTTC.

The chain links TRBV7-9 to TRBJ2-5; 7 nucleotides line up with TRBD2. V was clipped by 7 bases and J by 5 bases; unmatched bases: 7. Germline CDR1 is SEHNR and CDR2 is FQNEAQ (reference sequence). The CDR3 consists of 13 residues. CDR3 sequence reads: CASNHGGLETQYF. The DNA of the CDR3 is TGTGCCAGCAACCACGGGGGGTTGGAGACCCAGTACTTC.

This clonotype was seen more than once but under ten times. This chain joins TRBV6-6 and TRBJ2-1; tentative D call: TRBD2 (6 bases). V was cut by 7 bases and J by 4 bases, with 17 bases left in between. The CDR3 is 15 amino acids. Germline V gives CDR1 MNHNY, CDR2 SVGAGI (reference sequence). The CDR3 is CASMFVSSGYNEQFF. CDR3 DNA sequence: TGTGCCAGCATGTTCGTTAGTAGCGGATACAATGAGCAGTTCTTC.

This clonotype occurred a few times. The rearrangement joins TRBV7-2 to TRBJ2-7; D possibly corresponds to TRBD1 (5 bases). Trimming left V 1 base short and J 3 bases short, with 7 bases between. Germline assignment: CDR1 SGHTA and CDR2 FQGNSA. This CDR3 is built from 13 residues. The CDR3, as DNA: TGTGCCAGCAGCTTAGAGACAGTCTACGAGCAGTACGTC. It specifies CASSLETVYEQYV.

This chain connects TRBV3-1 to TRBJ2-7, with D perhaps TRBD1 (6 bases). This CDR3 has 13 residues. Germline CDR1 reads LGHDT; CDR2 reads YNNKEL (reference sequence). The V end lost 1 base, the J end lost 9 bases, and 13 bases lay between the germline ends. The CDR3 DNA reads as TGTGCCAGCAGCCAAGGACAGGCCCCTGGGCAGTACTTC. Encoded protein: CASSQGQAPGQYF.

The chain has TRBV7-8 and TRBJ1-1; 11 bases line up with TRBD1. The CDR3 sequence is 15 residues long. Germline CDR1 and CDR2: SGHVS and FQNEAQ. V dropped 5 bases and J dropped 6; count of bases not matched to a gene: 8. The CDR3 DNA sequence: TGTGCCAGCAGCACCCGGCGGGGACAGGGGGCTGAAGCTTTCTTT. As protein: CASSTRRGQGAEAFF.

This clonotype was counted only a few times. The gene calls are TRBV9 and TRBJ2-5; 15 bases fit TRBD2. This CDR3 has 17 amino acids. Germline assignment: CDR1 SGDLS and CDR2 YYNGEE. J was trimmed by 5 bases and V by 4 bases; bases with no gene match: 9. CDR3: CASSPGTSGGLRETQYF. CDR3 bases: TGTGCCAGCAGCCCCGGGACTAGCGGGGGGCTCAGGGAGACCCAGTACTTC.

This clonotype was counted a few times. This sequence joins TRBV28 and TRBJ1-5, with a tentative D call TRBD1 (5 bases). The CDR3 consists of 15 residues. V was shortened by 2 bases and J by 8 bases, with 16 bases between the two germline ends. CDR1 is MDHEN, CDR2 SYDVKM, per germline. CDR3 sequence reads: CASSLPGQGGKPQHF. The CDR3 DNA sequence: TGTGCCAGCAGTTTACCAGGGCAGGGCGGGAAGCCCCAGCATTTT.

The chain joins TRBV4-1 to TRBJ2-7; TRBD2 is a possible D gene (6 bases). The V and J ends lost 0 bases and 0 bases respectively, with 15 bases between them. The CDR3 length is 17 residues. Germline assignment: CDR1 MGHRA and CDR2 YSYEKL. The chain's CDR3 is CASSQDPGGYSSYEQYF. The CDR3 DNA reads TGCGCCAGCAGCCAAGACCCCGGGGGTTATTCCTCCTACGAGCAGTACTTC.

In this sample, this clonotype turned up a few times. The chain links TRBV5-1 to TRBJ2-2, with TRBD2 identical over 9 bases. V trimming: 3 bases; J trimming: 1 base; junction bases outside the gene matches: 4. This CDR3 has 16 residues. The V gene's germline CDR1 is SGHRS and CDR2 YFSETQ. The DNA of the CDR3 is TGCGCCAGCAGCTCCTGGACTAGCGTGAACACCGGGGAGCTGTTTTTT. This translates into CASSSWTSVNTGELFF.

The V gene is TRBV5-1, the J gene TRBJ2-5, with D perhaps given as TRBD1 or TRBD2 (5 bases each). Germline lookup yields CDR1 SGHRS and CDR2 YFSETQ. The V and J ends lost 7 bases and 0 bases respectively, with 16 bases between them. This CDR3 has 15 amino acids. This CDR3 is CASLRNGADQETQYF. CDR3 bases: TGCGCCAGCCTTCGCAACGGGGCAGACCAAGAGACCCAGTACTTC.

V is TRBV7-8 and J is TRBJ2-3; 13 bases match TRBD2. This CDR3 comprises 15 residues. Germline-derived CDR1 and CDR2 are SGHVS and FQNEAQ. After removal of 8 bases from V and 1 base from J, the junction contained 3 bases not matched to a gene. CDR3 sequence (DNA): TGTGCCAGCTCAGGACTAGCGGGGGGCACAGATACGCAGTATTTT. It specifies CASSGLAGGTDTQYF.

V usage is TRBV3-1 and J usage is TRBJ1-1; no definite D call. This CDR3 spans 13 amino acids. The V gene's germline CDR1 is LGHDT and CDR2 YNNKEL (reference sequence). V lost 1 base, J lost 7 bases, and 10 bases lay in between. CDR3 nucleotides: TGTGCCAGCAGCCAAGGAGGGATCGGTGAAGCTTTCTTT. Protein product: CASSQGGIGEAFF.

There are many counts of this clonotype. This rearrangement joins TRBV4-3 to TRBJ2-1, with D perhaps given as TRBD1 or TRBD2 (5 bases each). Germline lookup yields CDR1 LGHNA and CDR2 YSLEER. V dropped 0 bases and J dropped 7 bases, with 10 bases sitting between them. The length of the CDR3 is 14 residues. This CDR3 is CASSQEGWGNEQFF. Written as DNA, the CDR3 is TGCGCCAGCAGCCAAGAGGGTTGGGGGAATGAGCAGTTCTTC.

The DNA for the CDR3 is TGCGCCAGCAGCTTATCCCTAGCGGGGGCCAATGAGCAGTTCTTC. Residues: CASSLSLAGANEQFF. The J gene is TRBJ2-1, the V gene TRBV5-1, with 10 bases lining up with TRBD2. After removal of 2 bases from V and 6 bases from J, the junction contained 5 bases not matched to a gene. There are 15 residues in the CDR3. CDR1 and CDR2 (germline): SGHRS, YFSETQ.

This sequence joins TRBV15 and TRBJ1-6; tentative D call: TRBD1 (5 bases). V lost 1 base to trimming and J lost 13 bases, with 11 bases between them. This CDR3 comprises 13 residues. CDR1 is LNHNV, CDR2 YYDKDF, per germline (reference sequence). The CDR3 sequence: CATSRGGFAPLHF. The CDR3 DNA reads TGTGCCACCAGCAGAGGGGGGTTCGCGCCCCTCCACTTT. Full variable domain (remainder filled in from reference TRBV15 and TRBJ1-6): DAMVIQNPRYQVTQFGKPVTLSCSQTLNHNVMYWYQQKSSQAPKLLFHYYDKDFNNEADTPDNFQSRRPNTSFCFLDIRSPGLGDTAMYLCATSRGGFAPLHFGNGTRLTVT.

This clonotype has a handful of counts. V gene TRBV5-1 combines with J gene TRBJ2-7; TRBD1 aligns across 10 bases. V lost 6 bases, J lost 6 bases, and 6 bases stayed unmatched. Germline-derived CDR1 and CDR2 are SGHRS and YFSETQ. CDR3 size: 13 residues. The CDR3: CASTSGTGAEQYF. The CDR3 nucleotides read TGCGCCAGCACCTCCGGGACAGGGGCCGAGCAGTACTTC. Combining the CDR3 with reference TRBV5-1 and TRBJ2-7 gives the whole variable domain KAGVTQTPRYLIKTRGQQVTLSCSPISGHRSVSWYQQTPGQGLQFLFEYFSETQRNKGNFPGRFSGRQFSNSRSEMNVSTLELGDSALYLCASTSGTGAEQYFGPGTRLTVT.

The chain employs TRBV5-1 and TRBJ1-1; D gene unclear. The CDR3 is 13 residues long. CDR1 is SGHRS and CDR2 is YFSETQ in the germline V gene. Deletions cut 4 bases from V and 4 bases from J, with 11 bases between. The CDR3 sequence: CASSPEGRTEAFF. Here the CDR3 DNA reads TGCGCCAGCAGCCCGGAGGGTCGCACTGAAGCTTTCTTT.

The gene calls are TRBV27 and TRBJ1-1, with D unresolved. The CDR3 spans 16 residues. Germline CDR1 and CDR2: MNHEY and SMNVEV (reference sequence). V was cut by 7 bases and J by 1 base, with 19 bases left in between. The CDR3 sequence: CASIPTWQDGNTEAFF. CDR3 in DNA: TGTGCCAGCATCCCCACATGGCAGGACGGGAACACTGAAGCTTTCTTT.

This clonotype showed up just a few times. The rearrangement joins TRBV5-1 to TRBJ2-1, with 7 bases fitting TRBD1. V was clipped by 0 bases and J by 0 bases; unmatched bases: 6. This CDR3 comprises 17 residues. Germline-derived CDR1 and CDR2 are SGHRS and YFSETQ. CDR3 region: CASSLDRGQSSYNEQFF. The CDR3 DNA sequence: TGCGCCAGCAGCTTGGACAGGGGCCAAAGCTCCTACAATGAGCAGTTCTTC.